This record concerns one T cell receptor (beta chain) sequence. The table came from immunoSEQ multiplex PCR; TCRdb's copy has only in-frame clones and leaves some out. The sample has some 140,000 clones; more than 90% are singletons. This specimen comes from a study of T cell responses to AZD1222 COVID-19 vaccine. Between the trimmed V and J ends, which lost 1 base and 8 bases, there was a span of 13 bases. This CDR3 spans 14 amino acids. CDR1 is KGHDR and CDR2 is SFDVKD in the germline V gene. The source was peripheral blood, collected on day 0 of AZD1222 vaccination. The clonotype was recovered from an adult in good health. This rearrangement joins TRBV24-1 to TRBJ1-2; the D gene is possibly TRBD1 (6 bases). The CDR3 DNA reads TGTGCCACCAGTGATTTCGCGGGGGCCAGGGGCTACACCTTC. It translates to CATSDFAGARGYTF.